This section outlines one TCR beta chain sequence together with its context. Its antigen is currently unknown. This entry belongs to a study of post-analysis software for immune sequencing data. Points from the study as a whole: F measure showed strong co-clustering of same-batch samples. A significant reduction in normalized Chao1 diversity was observed in multiple sclerosis patients versus controls.

Sequencing libraries made from TCR beta cDNA carried unique molecular identifiers. The authors obtained 500,000 or so cDNA molecules from approximately 1 to 10 million T cells. TCRdb reprocessed the PCR reads with MiXCR, giving one entry per CDR3 protein. The sample yields roughly 800,000 distinct CDR3 sequences, 46% seen once. The source is a girl aged 10 to 17 with multiple sclerosis. What was sequenced was blood.

The CDR3 bases are TGTGCCAGCAGCAAGGACAGGGCGACGAGTGGCTACACCTTC. Translated, it gives CASSKDRATSGYTF. The J gene is TRBJ1-2, the V gene TRBV11-2; 8 bases are shared with TRBD1. This CDR3 is built from 14 residues. Germline V CDR1 and CDR2: SGHAT, FQNNGV. Trimming at V came to 5 bases and at J to 7 bases, leaving 9 bases not matched to a gene.